A selection of T cell receptor beta chains follows, all from one sample in a study of blood T cell repertoires in COVID-19. Using immunoSEQ multiplex PCR, the repertoire was profiled, and TCRdb retains in-frame clones only, with some absent. The table lists approximately 220,000 clones, around nine tenths of them singletons. The sequencing input was PBMCs or T cells enriched from blood (not recorded which). Receptors were obtained from a woman younger than 45 with acute COVID-19. CDR3s include the opening cysteine and the closing phenylalanine or tryptophan. The D gene is left open where the match is weak. Rows give clone size only sometimes, using once, few, many, or a class for an expanded clone.

clone_size d_call j_call v_call cdr3_nt cdr3_aa
. . TRBJ2-1 TRBV5-1 TGCGCCAGCATGGGGGACACAACTTCCCTCTACAATGAGCAGTTCTTC CASMGDTTSLYNEQFF
. . TRBJ2-1 TRBV11-2 TGTGCCAGCAGCTTAGGGAGGGGTGCGGCAACCTACAATGAGCAGTTCTTC CASSLGRGAATYNEQFF
. TRBD1 TRBJ1-1 TRBV7-2 TGTGCCAGCAGCTTAGCGGGGACAGGGAACACTGAAGCTTTCTTT CASSLAGTGNTEAFF
once . TRBJ2-5 TRBV27 TGTGCCAGCAGTTTACGAGAGACCCAGTACTTC CASSLRETQYF
. . TRBJ1-6 TRBV2 TGTGCCAGCAATCCGAGCTCCTATAATTCACCCCTCCACTTT CASNPSSYNSPLHF
. TRBD1 TRBJ2-1 TRBV19 TGTGCCAGTAGTATTGGGCAGGGGGCAGGCGAGCAGTTCTTC CASSIGQGAGEQFF
. TRBD1 TRBJ1-4 TRBV2 TGTGCCACCGGGACAGGGTTGGGGGAAAAACTGTTTTTT CATGTGLGEKLFF
. . TRBJ1-1 TRBV27 TGTGCCAGCAGTTTATTGGGACAACCGAACACTGAAGCTTTCTTT CASSLLGQPNTEAFF
once . TRBJ1-6 TRBV23-1 TGCGCCAGCAGTCGGAGGAGCTCCTATAATTCACCCCTCCACTTT CASSRRSSYNSPLHF
. . TRBJ2-2 TRBV10-3 TGTGCCATCACCGACGTGGAGGGGGCGACGACCGGGGAGCTGTTTTTT CAITDVEGATTGELFF
. TRBD1 TRBJ1-4 TRBV2 TGTGCCAGCACGACAGGGGCCGGGAATGAAAAACTGTTTTTT CASTTGAGNEKLFF
. . TRBJ2-3 TRBV28 TGTGCCAGCAGTTTAGGCGGATCTAGCACAGATACGCAGTATTTT CASSLGGSSTDTQYF
. . TRBJ1-2 TRBV6-5 TGTGCCAGCAGTTACTCGCAGGGGCCTGGCTATGGCTACACCTTC CASSYSQGPGYGYTF
. . TRBJ2-1 TRBV11-3 TGTGCCAGCAGGCGCGGCGAGGAGGCTGGGGAGCAGTTCTTC CASRRGEEAGEQFF
. . TRBJ1-5 TRBV3-1/TRBV3-2 TGTGCCAGCAGCCCATCAAATAGCAATCAGCCCCAGCATTTT CASSPSNSNQPQHF
. TRBD1 TRBJ1-2 TRBV12-5 TGTGCTAGTGGCCAAGCAGGGGGCATGTATGGCTACACCTTC CASGQAGGMYGYTF
. TRBD1 TRBJ2-2 TRBV9 TGTGCCAGCAGTGCGGGACAGGGGATCGGGGAGCTGTTTTTT CASSAGQGIGELFF
. TRBD1 TRBJ1-4 TRBV3-1/TRBV3-2 TGTGCCAGCAGCTCCTCGGACAGGCCGGATGAAAAACTGTTTTTT CASSSSDRPDEKLFF
. . TRBJ1-1 TRBV30 TGTGCCTGGAGTATAGGGGACACTGAAGCTTTCTTT CAWSIGDTEAFF
. . TRBJ1-2 TRBV24-1 TGTGCCACCAGTGATTCGCTCGGTAAGGGCTACACCTTC CATSDSLGKGYTF
. TRBD2 TRBJ2-7 TRBV5-1 TGCGCCAGCAGCTTGGAGTCTAGCGGGGGGGCAAACGAGCAGTACTTC CASSLESSGGANEQYF
. TRBD2 TRBJ2-7 TRBV10-1 TGCGCCAGCAGTGAGTCGAGTGGCGGGGGTTCCTACGAGCAGTACTTC CASSESSGGGSYEQYF
. TRBD1 TRBJ1-5 TRBV3-1/TRBV3-2 TGTGCCAGCAGCCGTGGACAGGGCGGACCCCAGCATTTT CASSRGQGGPQHF
. . TRBJ1-4 TRBV23-1 TGCGCCAGCAGTCGATGGGACACAACTAATGAAAAACTGTTTTTT CASSRWDTTNEKLFF
once TRBD2 TRBJ2-1 TRBV27 TGTGCCAGCAGGATAGCGGGGGCTATCTCCTACAATGAGCAGTTCTTC CASRIAGAISYNEQFF
. . TRBJ1-6 TRBV11-2 TGTGCCAGCAGCCGCCCTGAGAGGATTCCACCCCTCCACTTT CASSRPERIPPLHF
. . TRBJ1-1 TRBV5-6 TGTGCCAGCAGTCCGAGGATGTTCGCTGAAGCTTTCTTT CASSPRMFAEAFF
. TRBD2 TRBJ2-2 TRBV29-1 TGCAGCGTTTGGGACTATAACACCGGGGAGCTGTTTTTT CSVWDYNTGELFF
. . TRBJ2-1 TRBV5-1 TGCGCCAGCAGCTTGAGACAGGCGGCCCAATACAATGAGCAGTTCTTC CASSLRQAAQYNEQFF
. TRBD1 TRBJ2-7 TRBV5-1 TGCGCCAGCAGCTTTAGGGCAGACAGGGGAACCTACGAGCAGTACTTC CASSFRADRGTYEQYF
few . TRBJ1-6 TRBV9 TGTGCCAGCAGCGTAGATGGGGGGTGGTCACCCCTCCACTTT CASSVDGGWSPLHF
. . TRBJ1-2 TRBV5-1 TGCGCCAGCAGCAGGGGTGATGGCTACACCTTC CASSRGDGYTF
. . TRBJ2-6 TRBV30 TGTGCCTGGAGGAGCTCTGGGGCCAACGTCCTGACTTTC CAWRSSGANVLTF
. TRBD1 TRBJ2-1 TRBV19 TGTGCCAGTTCAGACAGGGCCTACAATGAGCAGTTCTTC CASSDRAYNEQFF
. TRBD1 TRBJ1-1 TRBV10-3 TGTGCCATCAGGGGAGGACAACAGGGGGGAACTGAAGCTTTCTTT CAIRGGQQGGTEAFF
. . TRBJ1-2 TRBV7-9 TGTGCCAGCAGCTTAGGACAGGCTCCAGTCTATGGCTACACCTTC CASSLGQAPVYGYTF